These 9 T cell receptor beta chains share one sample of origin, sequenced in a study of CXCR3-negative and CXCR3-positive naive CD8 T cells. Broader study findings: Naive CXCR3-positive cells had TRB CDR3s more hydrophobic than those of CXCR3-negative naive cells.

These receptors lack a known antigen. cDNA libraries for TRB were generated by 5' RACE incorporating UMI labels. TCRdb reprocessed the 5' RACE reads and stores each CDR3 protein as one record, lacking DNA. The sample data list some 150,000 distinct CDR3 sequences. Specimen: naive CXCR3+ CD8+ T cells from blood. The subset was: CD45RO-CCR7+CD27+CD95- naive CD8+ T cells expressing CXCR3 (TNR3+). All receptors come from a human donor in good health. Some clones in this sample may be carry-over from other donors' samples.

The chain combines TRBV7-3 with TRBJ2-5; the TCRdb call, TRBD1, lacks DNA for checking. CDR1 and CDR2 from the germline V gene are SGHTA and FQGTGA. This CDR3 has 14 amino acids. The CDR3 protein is CASSPLGGQETQYF.

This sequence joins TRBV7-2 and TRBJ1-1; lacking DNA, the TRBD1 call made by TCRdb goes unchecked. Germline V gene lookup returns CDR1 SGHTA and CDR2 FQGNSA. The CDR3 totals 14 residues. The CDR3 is CASSRMGPNTEAFF.

The CDR3 protein is CASSKDGSTYNEQFF. This sequence joins TRBV21-1 and TRBJ2-1. TRBV21-1 is a documented pseudogene. The CDR3 sequence is 15 residues long.

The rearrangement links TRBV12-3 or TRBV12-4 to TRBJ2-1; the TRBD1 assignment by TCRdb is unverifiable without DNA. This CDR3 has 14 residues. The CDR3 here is CATRLGASYNEQFF.

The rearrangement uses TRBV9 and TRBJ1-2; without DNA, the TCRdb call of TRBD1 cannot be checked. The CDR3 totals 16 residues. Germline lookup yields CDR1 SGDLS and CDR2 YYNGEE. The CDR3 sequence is CASSVEGTGSAYGYTF.

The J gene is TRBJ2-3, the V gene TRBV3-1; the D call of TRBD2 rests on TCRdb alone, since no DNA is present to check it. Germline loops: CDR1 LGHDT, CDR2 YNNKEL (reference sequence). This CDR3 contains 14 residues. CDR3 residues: CASSTRLVSDTQYF.

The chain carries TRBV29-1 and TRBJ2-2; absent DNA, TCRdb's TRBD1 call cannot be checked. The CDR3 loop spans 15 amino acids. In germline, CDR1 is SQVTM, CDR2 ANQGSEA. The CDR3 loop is CSVDYGGVNTGELFF.

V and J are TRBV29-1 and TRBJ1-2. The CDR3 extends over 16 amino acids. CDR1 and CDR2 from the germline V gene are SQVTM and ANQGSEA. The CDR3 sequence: CSVEERATSANYGYTF.

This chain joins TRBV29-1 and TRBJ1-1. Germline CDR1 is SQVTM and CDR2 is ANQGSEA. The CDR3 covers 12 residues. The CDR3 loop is CSVQEMNTEAFF. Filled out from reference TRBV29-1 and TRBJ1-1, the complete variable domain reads SAVISQKPSRDICQRGTSLTIQCQVDSQVTMMFWYRQQPGQSLTLIATANQGSEATYESGFVIDKFPISRPNLTFSTLTVSNMSPEDSSIYLCSVQEMNTEAFFGQGTRLTVV.